The next 21 T cell receptor beta chains were all read from a single sample in a study of immune heterogeneity within non-small cell lung tumors. TCR beta CDR3 amplification used multiplex PCR with 32 V and 13 J primers. TCRdb redid the calling of the multiplex PCR reads with MiXCR, one entry per CDR3 protein. The repertoire has over 20,000 distinct CDR3 sequences, about 30% of them found once; the top ten carry roughly 4%. Template input, which was bulk tumor genomic DNA, totaled 600 to 700 ng per sample. Several biopsies were collected from each primary tumor during surgery. They were spaced as far apart as possible within the tumor mass. The patients were newly diagnosed with non-small cell lung cancer, had not been treated, and had curative surgery. Sequencing input: lung tumor tissue. The receptors come from a man in his forties with non-small cell lung cancer.

This chain joins TRBV5-6 and TRBJ2-1; no reliable D call. Trimming took off 3 bases at V and 8 bases at J, with 12 bases between the two ends. The germline gives CDR1 SGHDT, CDR2 YYEEEE. The CDR3 sequence is 13 residues long. The DNA for the CDR3 is TGTGCCAGCAGCTCCCGGTGGATGCATGAGCAGTTCTTC. Its translation: CASSSRWMHEQFF.

The chain is built from TRBV7-3 and TRBJ2-1, with TRBD2 matching over 13 bases. Germline V gene data show CDR1 as SGHTA and CDR2 as FQGTGA. V dropped 5 bases and J dropped 8; count of bases not matched to a gene: 12. This CDR3 has 17 residues. The CDR3 loop is CASSPSRTSGSWHEQFF. DNA for the CDR3: TGTGCCAGCAGCCCAAGCCGGACTAGCGGGAGCTGGCATGAGCAGTTCTTC.

The V and J genes are TRBV4-1 and TRBJ2-3; 8 nucleotides match TRBD2. Germline V gene sequence: CDR1 MGHRA, CDR2 YSYEKL. With 4 bases clipped from V and 4 bases from J, the junction kept 7 bases outside the gene matches. The CDR3 loop spans 15 amino acids. The CDR3 sequence is CASSPLAGGADTQYF. CDR3 sequence (DNA): TGCGCCAGCAGCCCTCTGGCGGGAGGTGCAGATACGCAGTATTTT.

For this clonotype: A read error may account for a junction end that differs from germline. This chain connects TRBV6-2 or TRBV6-3 to TRBJ2-1, with a weak D call TRBD2 (6 bases). CDR1 and CDR2 (germline): MNHEY, SVGEGT. The CDR3 runs 15 residues. The CDR3 DNA follows: TGTCCCAGCACTTACTCGATGGAGGGTACGGGTGAGCAGTTCTTC. The encoded protein is CPSTYSMEGTGEQFF.

This chain connects TRBV5-5 to TRBJ1-1, with TRBD1 identical over 7 bases. The V gene's germline CDR1 is SGHKS and CDR2 YYEKEE (reference sequence). The J segment lost 5 bases and the V segment lost 6 bases, leaving 13 bases of the junction unmatched. The CDR3 totals 15 residues. DNA of the CDR3: TGTGCCAGCACCACAAATGACAGGGTAGGAACTGAAGCTTTCTTT. Translation gives CASTTNDRVGTEAFF.

Concerning this clonotype: A read error may be the cause here, since a much bigger clone is one base away. The conserved phenylalanine or tryptophan normally closing the CDR3 is absent here, so this likely arose from a read error. The chain uses TRBV19 and TRBJ1-2; D gene unclear. The germline gives CDR1 LNHDA, CDR2 SQIVND (reference sequence). V was cut by 2 bases and J by 3 bases, with 13 bases left in between. This CDR3 comprises 15 residues. CDR3 DNA sequence: TGTGCCAGTAGTATAAGAGGAGGGAAGGACTATGGCTACACCTTA. Translating it yields CASSIRGGKDYGYTL.

About this clonotype: Since no conserved phenylalanine or tryptophan closes the CDR3, a read error is the likely cause. The chain carries TRBV24-1 and TRBJ2-5; D remains ambiguous. The CDR3 length is 14 residues. V was pared by 1 base and J by 5 bases, with 10 bases between. The germline CDR1 and CDR2 sequences are KGHDR and SFDVKD. The CDR3 sequence is CATSDLNIGETQYL. The DNA for the CDR3 is TGTGCCACCAGTGATTTAAACATCGGGGAGACCCAGTACTTA.

This clonotype appeared a few times. CDR3 DNA sequence: TGCAGTGCCCAGCCAGATACGCAGTATTTT. This sequence encodes CSAQPDTQYF. The chain has TRBV20-1 and TRBJ2-3; D is unresolved. The germline CDR1 and CDR2 sequences are DFQATT and SNEGSKA (reference sequence). The V end lost 6 bases, the J end lost 4 bases, and 5 bases lay between the germline ends. There are 10 residues in the CDR3.

This chain uses TRBV27 with TRBJ2-7, with 8 bases that match TRBD2. The CDR3 has 20 amino acids. Trimming at V came to 6 bases and at J to 0 bases, leaving 22 bases not matched to a gene. The germline CDR1 and CDR2 sequences are MNHEY and SMNVEV (reference sequence). For the CDR3, the DNA is TGTGCCAGCAGCCTAACGGTTAGGTACCGGGAGGGACACAGCTCCTACGAGCAGTACTTC. It codes for CASSLTVRYREGHSSYEQYF.

The J gene is TRBJ1-5, the V gene TRBV5-1; D is unresolved. This CDR3 comprises 15 residues. Per the germline V gene, CDR1 is SGHRS and CDR2 is YFSETQ. The V end lost 0 bases, the J end lost 6 bases, and 13 bases lay between the germline ends. CDR3 residues: CASSLGSGGSQPQHF. The CDR3 bases are TGCGCCAGCAGCTTGGGCAGCGGAGGGAGTCAGCCCCAGCATTTT.

The chain couples TRBV30 to TRBJ2-1, with TRBD2 matching over 9 bases. J gave up 7 bases and V 1 base, and 8 bases lay outside the gene matches. CDR1 is GTSNPN, CDR2 SVGIG, per germline (reference sequence). This CDR3 is built from 15 residues. DNA of the CDR3: TGTGCCTGGAGTGCTAGCGGGGCTTTCGGGAATGAGCAGTTCTTC. Translating gives CAWSASGAFGNEQFF.

Details on this clonotype: This clone may be a read error of a much larger clone one base away. V is TRBV6-2 or TRBV6-3 and J is TRBJ1-6; the D gene is possibly TRBD1 (6 bases). Germline V CDR1 and CDR2: MNHEY, SVGEGT. CDR3 length: 14 residues. V was pared by 5 bases and J by 6 bases, with 11 bases between. The CDR3 here is CASSVTGGNSPLHF. The CDR3 DNA reads as TGTGCCAGCAGTGTGACAGGCGGTAATTCACCCCTCCACTTT.

Worth noting for this clonotype: A read error may be the cause here, since a much bigger clone is one base away. CDR3 residues: CSATGTYTSEQYF. CDR3 nucleotides: TGCAGTGCAACCGGGACTTATACCTCCGAGCAGTACTTC. This chain connects TRBV20-1 to TRBJ2-7, with a weak D call TRBD2 (6 bases). The germline V and J ends were trimmed by 6 bases and 6 bases, with 18 bases remaining between them. Germline V lookup: CDR1 DFQATT, CDR2 SNEGSKA (reference sequence). The CDR3 covers 13 residues.

This clonotype was detected a few times. The chain uses TRBV5-1 and TRBJ1-2; D gene uncertain. CDR1 and CDR2 from the germline V gene are SGHRS and YFSETQ. V was trimmed by 2 bases and J by 11 bases, leaving 13 bases between them. This CDR3 has 12 amino acids. Here the CDR3 reads CASSLGRRVYTF. CDR3 nucleotides: TGCGCCAGCAGCTTAGGCAGGCGAGTATACACCTTC.

Of note for this clonotype: Given a much more abundant clone one base away, this may be a read error. The V and J genes are TRBV10-2 and TRBJ1-1; D is ambiguous. The CDR3 covers 13 residues. Germline CDR1 is WSHSY and CDR2 is SAAADI. The CDR3 DNA reads TGCGCCGGCAGCCTAGGAATTGTCACTGAAGCTTTCTTT. Translation: CAGSLGIVTEAFF.

The V and J genes are TRBV5-6 and TRBJ1-2; D call uncertain. CDR1 SGHDT and CDR2 YYEEEE come from the germline V gene. The CDR3 sequence is 15 residues long. V lost 4 bases, J lost 7 bases, and 20 bases lay in between. The CDR3 here is CASSPYRIQTGGYTF. Here the CDR3 DNA reads TGTGCCAGCAGCCCGTACCGGATCCAGACGGGTGGCTACACCTTC.

V usage is TRBV7-9 and J usage is TRBJ2-3; TRBD2 matches at 11 bases. The germline V gene has CDR1 SEHNR and CDR2 FQNEAQ (reference sequence). Trimming cost V 5 bases and J 2 bases; bases outside gene matches: 3. The CDR3 loop spans 15 amino acids. The CDR3 sequence is CASSQTSGVTDTQYF. In DNA form, the CDR3 reads TGTGCCAGCAGCCAGACTAGCGGGGTCACAGATACGCAGTATTTT.

A single count supports this clonotype. A much larger clone differs from this one at a single base, so this may be a read error. V is TRBV6-1 and J is TRBJ1-6; D not resolved. CDR1 and CDR2 from the germline V gene are MNHNS and SASEGT. This CDR3 has 16 residues. V shed 9 bases and J shed 1 base, with 16 bases lying between them. CDR3 DNA sequence: TGTGCCAGAAGTCGAGGGTTGCAGTCCTATAATTCACCCCTCCACTTT. Encoded protein: CARSRGLQSYNSPLHF.

This clonotype has only a few counts. This chain joins TRBV3-1 and TRBJ1-5, with a possible D match to TRBD1 (5 bases). V shed 1 base and J shed 5 bases, with 18 bases lying between them. The CDR3 extends over 17 amino acids. Germline loops: CDR1 LGHDT, CDR2 YNNKEL (reference sequence). The CDR3 DNA reads as TGTGCCAGCAGCCAAGCGGGGGTCGGACGTTCGTATCAGCCCCAGCATTTT. Amino acids: CASSQAGVGRSYQPQHF.

Of note for this clonotype: This may be a read error, as it is one base from a much larger clone. The gene calls are TRBV28 and TRBJ1-6; weak D call: TRBD1 (6 bases). CDR1 MDHEN and CDR2 SYDVKM come from the germline V gene. The CDR3 is 17 residues long. In DNA form, the CDR3 reads TGTGCCAGCAGTTTATTGCAGGGGAGCTCCTATAATTCACCCGTCCACTTT. Translating it yields CASSLLQGSSYNSPVHF.

This clonotype has a count of ten or more. The chain's CDR3 is CASSRQGAESGELFF. The CDR3 DNA is TGTGCCAGCAGCCGACAGGGGGCTGAATCCGGGGAGCTGTTTTTT. The V and J genes are TRBV27 and TRBJ2-2, with 10 bases matching TRBD1. V gave up 6 bases and J gave up 6 bases; unmatched junction bases: 7. This CDR3 spans 15 amino acids. Germline values: CDR1 MNHEY, CDR2 SMNVEV (reference sequence).